This T cell receptor beta chain was observed in a study of blood T cell repertoires in COVID-19. The protocol was immunoSEQ multiplex PCR, while the TCRdb copy is restricted to in-frame clones and leaves out a portion. Altogether roughly 200,000 clones are present, roughly 86% being singletons, with the ten largest covering about 4%. The sample consisted of PBMCs or T cells enriched from blood (not recorded which). The origin of this receptor is a woman aged 25 to 39 with acute COVID-19.

This chain's CDR3 is CASSPIQGANTEAFF. In DNA, the CDR3 is TGTGCCAGCAGCCCGATACAGGGGGCGAACACTGAAGCTTTCTTT. The gene calls are TRBV7-3 and TRBJ1-1; TRBD1 matches at 9 bases. The V gene end was trimmed by 5 bases and the J gene end by 1 base; junction bases not matched to a gene: 5. CDR1 and CDR2 from the germline V gene are SGHTA and FQGTGA. This CDR3 has 15 amino acids.